The clone carrying this TCR beta chain was found many times. The data are from a study of T cells in Graves' hyperthyroidism and ophthalmopathy. Germline lookup yields CDR1 MNHEY and CDR2 SVGAGI. Germline trimming cut 2 bases from V and 4 bases from J; bases unmatched to any gene: 5. The CDR3 consists of 16 residues. Amplification of TCR beta CDR3 regions used RNA as the template. The HTBI primer set served for first-round RT-PCR of the TCR CDR3. MiXCR, applied by TCRdb to the multiplex PCR reads, yields one record per CDR3 protein. Here the sample spans around 420,000 distinct CDR3 sequences, less than 20% being singletons.

The TCR sequence derives from a young woman with Graves' hyperthyroidism. The genes are TRBV6-5 and TRBJ1-1; 12 bases line up with TRBD1. Input material: blood. The DNA of the CDR3 is TGTGCCAGCAGTTACGGGACAGGGGGCGCCCGCACTGAAGCTTTCTTT. Protein product: CASSYGTGGARTEAFF.